A selection of T cell receptor beta chains follows, all from one sample in a study of T cell responses to AZD1222 COVID-19 vaccine. Clones were read by immunoSEQ multiplex PCR, and TCRdb kept only the in-frame ones, dropping some. The sample holds 100,000 to 120,000 clones, about four fifths seen once. The sequencing here drew on peripheral blood, taken on day 0 of AZD1222 vaccination. The source of these receptors is an adult in good health. The CDR3 runs from the conserved cysteine through the conserved F or W. A D gene is named only where the DNA matches it firmly. Rows may omit the clone size; those that give it use once, few, many or a size class.

d_call,clone_size,v_call,j_call,cdr3_aa,cdr3_nt
TRBD1,.,TRBV7-2,TRBJ2-2,CASRRPGQGNTGELFF,TGTGCCAGCAGACGACCGGGACAGGGGAACACCGGGGAGCTGTTTTTT
.,.,TRBV7-8,TRBJ1-1,CASSPGTHLNTEAFF,TGTGCCAGCAGCCCCGGGACGCACTTGAACACTGAAGCTTTCTTT
.,few,TRBV6-5,TRBJ1-4,CASSKDREKLFF,TGTGCCAGCAGTAAGGACAGAGAAAAACTGTTTTTT
TRBD2,.,TRBV7-3,TRBJ2-1,CASSLLAGGSNEQFF,TGTGCCAGCAGCTTACTAGCGGGGGGTTCGAATGAGCAGTTCTTC
.,.,TRBV5-1,TRBJ2-3,CASSSEPTDTQYF,TGCGCCAGCAGCTCTGAACCCACAGATACGCAGTATTTT
TRBD2,.,TRBV6-1,TRBJ2-2,CASSVGLAGALNTGELFF,TGTGCCAGCAGTGTCGGACTAGCGGGGGCCTTGAACACCGGGGAGCTGTTTTTT
TRBD1,.,TRBV5-1,TRBJ2-6,CASSLNRGMKGANVLTF,TGCGCCAGCAGCTTGAACAGGGGAATGAAAGGGGCCAACGTCCTGACTTTC
TRBD2,.,TRBV11-3,TRBJ2-7,CASSLGRGVDYEQYF,TGTGCCAGCAGCTTAGGTCGGGGGGTAGACTACGAGCAGTACTTC
TRBD1,.,TRBV5-6,TRBJ1-2,CASSSVGRGIADSNYGYTF,TGTGCCAGCAGCTCCGTGGGCAGGGGGATAGCTGACAGCAACTATGGCTACACCTTC
TRBD1,.,TRBV28,TRBJ2-2,CASSVVGTGKSGELFF,TGTGCCAGCAGCGTCGTTGGGACAGGGAAGAGTGGGGAGCTGTTTTTT
.,.,TRBV6-2/TRBV6-3,TRBJ1-2,CASSYSNGYGYTF,TGTGCCAGCAGTTACTCGAACGGGTATGGCTACACCTTC
.,.,TRBV19,TRBJ2-2,CASSINTNTGELFF,TGTGCCAGTAGCATCAACACGAACACCGGGGAGCTGTTTTTT
TRBD2,.,TRBV28,TRBJ2-1,CASSLYRGGALGEQFF,TGTGCCAGCAGTTTATATCGCGGGGGGGCACTAGGTGAGCAGTTCTTC
TRBD1,.,TRBV27,TRBJ1-2,CASSSRQGYGYTF,TGTGCCAGCAGTTCGCGACAGGGGTATGGCTACACCTTC